Below are 22 T cell receptor beta chains sequenced from a single sample in a study of blood T cell repertoires in COVID-19. Generated by immunoSEQ multiplex PCR, the TCRdb table keeps only in-frame clones and is missing some. Of 250,000 to 350,000 clones in the sample, around 91% were seen once. The sample consisted of peripheral blood. These receptors were taken from a woman aged 60-75 years with acute or convalescent COVID-19.

The rearrangement links TRBV11-2 to TRBJ2-5, with TRBD1 matching over 7 bases. Germline lookup yields CDR1 SGHAT and CDR2 FQNNGV. J was trimmed by 3 bases and V by 1 base; bases with no gene match: 5. This CDR3 contains 15 residues. In nucleotides, the CDR3 is TGTGCCAGCAGCTTAGTGAGACAGGGAGAAGAGACCCAGTACTTC. It specifies CASSLVRQGEETQYF. The full variable domain, rest sourced from reference TRBV11-2 and TRBJ2-5, is EAGVAQSPRYKIIEKRQSVAFWCNPISGHATLYWYQQILGQGPKLLIQFQNNGVVDDSQLPKDRFSAERLKGVDSTLKIQPAKLEDSAVYLCASSLVRQGEETQYFGPGTRLLVL.

The chain combines TRBV15 with TRBJ1-1; D may be TRBD1 (5 bases). The V end was cut by 8 bases, the J end by 5 bases, with 9 bases between. The CDR3 runs to 11 residues. Germline assignment: CDR1 LNHNV and CDR2 YYDKDF (reference sequence). The CDR3 nucleotides read TGTGCCACCGGGGGGGAGACTGAAGCTTTCTTT. Encoded protein: CATGGETEAFF. Full variable domain (outside the CDR3, taken from reference TRBV15 and TRBJ1-1): DAMVIQNPRYQVTQFGKPVTLSCSQTLNHNVMYWYQQKSSQAPKLLFHYYDKDFNNEADTPDNFQSRRPNTSFCFLDIRSPGLGDTAMYLCATGGETEAFFGQGTRLTVV.

J is TRBJ1-6 and V is TRBV9; 7 nucleotides line up with TRBD1. Germline CDR1 and CDR2: SGDLS and YYNGEE. The CDR3 has 13 residues. The ends lost 7 bases at V and 6 bases at J; junction bases unmatched: 4. CDR3 sequence reads: CASGGQTNSPLHF. Written as DNA, the CDR3 is TGTGCCAGCGGGGGACAGACTAATTCACCCCTCCACTTT.

The chain uses TRBV30 and TRBJ2-7; TRBD2 matches at 7 bases. J gave up 0 bases and V 3 bases, and 17 bases lay outside the gene matches. This CDR3 spans 18 amino acids. CDR1 and CDR2 from the germline V gene are GTSNPN and SVGIG (reference sequence). The CDR3 sequence: CAWRRRTAGTKFSYEQYF. The CDR3 coding sequence is TGTGCCTGGAGGAGGCGAACAGCGGGGACTAAGTTCTCCTACGAGCAGTACTTC.

This sequence joins TRBV7-9 and TRBJ1-4; no definite D call. This CDR3 is 12 amino acids long. CDR1 is SEHNR and CDR2 is FQNEAQ in the germline V gene (reference sequence). Trimming removed 10 bases from V and 8 bases from J, with 14 bases in between. The CDR3 loop reads CATYHPIEKLFF. The CDR3 DNA reads as TGTGCCACCTATCATCCGATCGAAAAACTGTTTTTT. Full variable domain (outside the CDR3, taken from reference TRBV7-9 and TRBJ1-4): DTGVSQNPRHKITKRGQNVTFRCDPISEHNRLYWYRQTLGQGPEFLTYFQNEAQLEKSRLLSDRFSAERPKGSFSTLEIQRTEQGDSAMYLCATYHPIEKLFFGSGTQLSVL.

The chain links TRBV10-3 to TRBJ1-1, with 11 bases fitting TRBD1. The CDR3 has 14 residues. Germline CDR1 reads ENHRY; CDR2 reads SYGVKD. J lost 2 bases, V lost 7 bases, and 3 bases had no gene match. CDR3 DNA sequence: TGTGCCATCACCGGGACAGGGGGAAACACTGAAGCTTTCTTT. This sequence encodes CAITGTGGNTEAFF.

This chain joins TRBV19 and TRBJ2-7; perhaps TRBD2 as D (9 bases). The germline gives CDR1 LNHDA, CDR2 SQIVND (reference sequence). The CDR3 has 17 residues. Trimming took 10 bases from V and 2 from J, leaving 27 bases between them. CDR3 in DNA: TGTGCCACTAAGGCCACAGGGGGTAGCGGGAGTACCTACGAGCAGTACTTC. This sequence encodes CATKATGGSGSTYEQYF.

This rearrangement joins TRBV28 to TRBJ1-6; D perhaps matches TRBD1 (5 bases). Germline V gene lookup returns CDR1 MDHEN and CDR2 SYDVKM. Deletions cut 8 bases from V and 10 bases from J, with 15 bases between. This CDR3 is built from 13 residues. In DNA, the CDR3 is TGTGCCAGCGGGGGGGAATCCTGGTCACCCCTCCACTTT. It codes for CASGGESWSPLHF. Drawing the rest from reference TRBV28 and TRBJ1-6, the complete variable domain is DVKVTQSSRYLVKRTGEKVFLECVQDMDHENMFWYRQDPGLGLRLIYFSYDVKMKEKGDIPEGYSVSREKKERFSLILESASTNQTSMYLCASGGESWSPLHFGNGTRLTVT.

This chain connects TRBV9 to TRBJ2-5, with TRBD2 matching 7 bases. CDR3 length: 15 residues. Germline trimming cut 3 bases from V and 5 bases from J; bases unmatched to any gene: 10. Germline V gene sequence: CDR1 SGDLS, CDR2 YYNGEE. The DNA for the CDR3 is TGTGCCAGCAGCGCGTTTGGGGAGGGCCTCGAGACCCAGTACTTC. It yields the protein CASSAFGEGLETQYF. The full variable domain, rest sourced from reference TRBV9 and TRBJ2-5, is DSGVTQTPKHLITATGQRVTLRCSPRSGDLSVYWYQQSLDQGLQFLIQYYNGEERAKGNILERFSAQQFPDLHSELNLSSLELGDSALYFCASSAFGEGLETQYFGPGTRLLVL.

The rearrangement joins TRBV7-8 to TRBJ2-1; TRBD1 aligns across 7 bases. The CDR3 is made up of 17 amino acids. The trim removed 6 bases at V and 0 bases at J, leaving 11 bases unmatched. Germline loops: CDR1 SGHVS, CDR2 FQNEAQ. This CDR3 is CASRITGELNSYNEQFF. The CDR3 coding sequence is TGTGCCAGCAGGATTACAGGGGAACTCAACTCCTACAATGAGCAGTTCTTC.

The chain carries TRBV21-1 and TRBJ2-2; the tabulated D call, TRBD1, remains unverified against the DNA. TRBV21-1 counts as a pseudogene. The CDR3 is 20 residues long. CDR3 sequence (DNA): TGTGCCAGCAGCAAAGAGGCTGGGACAGGGGGTTCCCCCAACACCGGGGAGCTGTTTTTT. This gives the protein CASSKEAGTGGSPNTGELFF.

V and J are TRBV7-8 and TRBJ2-2; a weak D match, TRBD1 (5 bases). The CDR3 runs to 16 residues. Germline assignment: CDR1 SGHVS and CDR2 FQNEAQ. V dropped 3 bases and J dropped 0 bases, with 11 bases sitting between them. The CDR3 sequence: CASSFTTAANTGELFF. In DNA, the CDR3 is TGTGCCAGCAGCTTTACGACAGCAGCGAACACCGGGGAGCTGTTTTTT.

The chain uses TRBV5-1 and TRBJ2-3; 7 nucleotides agree with TRBD1. Unmatched junction bases numbered 6, after V lost 3 bases and J lost 2 bases. This CDR3 spans 15 amino acids. The germline V gene encodes CDR1 SGHRS and CDR2 YFSETQ. The CDR3 DNA reads as TGCGCCAGCAGCTCCCGGGACAGCGCCACAGATACGCAGTATTTT. This codes for CASSSRDSATDTQYF.

The chain has TRBV1 and TRBJ2-1; the table's D call TRBD2 went unverified against the DNA. TRBV1 is recorded as a pseudogene. The CDR3 contains 15 residues. The CDR3, as DNA: TGCACCAGCAGCCGACTTAGGACTGCTCGTGGAGAGCAGTTCTTC. Protein: CTSSRLRTARGEQFF.

This clone was counted once. CDR3 sequence (DNA): TGCGCCAGCAGCCCGATTTTGGGTCAGGACACAGATACGCAGTATTTT. Translating gives CASSPILGQDTDTQYF. This chain uses TRBV4-1 with TRBJ2-3; unclear D gene. The V end was cut by 4 bases, the J end by 2 bases, with 16 bases between. The V gene's germline CDR1 is MGHRA and CDR2 YSYEKL. The CDR3 extends over 16 amino acids.

The chain recombines TRBV3-1 (or the pseudogene TRBV3-2) with TRBJ2-7; D is perhaps TRBD2 (5 bases). V was shortened by 3 bases and J by 4 bases, with 7 bases between the two germline ends. Germline V CDR1 and CDR2: LGHDT, YNNKEL (reference sequence). The CDR3 extends over 12 amino acids. The CDR3: CASSQGVYEQYF. Here the CDR3 DNA reads TGTGCCAGCAGCCAGGGAGTTTACGAGCAGTACTTC.

Concerning this clone: Other DNA variants within this sample encode the same CDR3. V is TRBV5-1 and J is TRBJ1-6; TRBD1 might be the D (6 bases). Germline V CDR1 and CDR2: SGHRS, YFSETQ. The CDR3 length is 14 residues. V dropped 4 bases and J dropped 3 bases, with 8 bases sitting between them. DNA of the CDR3: TGCGCCAGCAGCCTGGACAGCTATAATTCACCCCTCCACTTT. Protein sequence: CASSLDSYNSPLHF.

This rearrangement joins TRBV18 to TRBJ2-2; 7 bases line up with TRBD1. There are 16 residues in the CDR3. The V segment lost 3 bases and the J segment 2 bases; nucleotides outside the gene matches: 6. Germline V gene sequence: CDR1 KGHSH, CDR2 LQKENI. The CDR3 coding sequence is TGTGCCAGCTCACCGGTGACAGGGAAAAACACCGGGGAGCTGTTTTTT. It encodes CASSPVTGKNTGELFF.

This rearrangement joins TRBV4-3 to TRBJ2-7; no clear D gene. Trimming cost V 0 bases and J 2 bases, with 14 bases left between them. Germline CDR1 is LGHNA and CDR2 is YSLEER. The CDR3 has 16 amino acids. The CDR3 DNA is TGCGCCAGCAGCCAAGATCAAACACATTCAACCTACGAGCAGTACTTC. Translated: CASSQDQTHSTYEQYF.

The sample holds one count of this clone. The chain uses TRBV7-8 and TRBJ1-2, with D hard to call. The CDR3 length is 16 residues. Trimming took off 5 bases at V and 4 bases at J, with 20 bases between the two ends. Germline V gives CDR1 SGHVS, CDR2 FQNEAQ. CDR3 sequence reads: CASSPGSGFNFYGYTF. The CDR3 DNA is TGTGCCAGCAGCCCCGGTTCGGGTTTCAATTTCTATGGCTACACCTTC.

The chain links TRBV29-1 to TRBJ1-4, with 10 bases identical to TRBD1. Germline-derived CDR1 and CDR2 are SQVTM and ANQGSEA. Losses at the gene ends were 5 bases for V and 3 bases for J; bases not matched to a gene: 3. This CDR3 is built from 14 residues. This CDR3 reads CSVRQGAANEKLFF. CDR3 sequence (DNA): TGCAGCGTTCGACAGGGGGCGGCTAATGAAAAACTGTTTTTT.

CDR3 residues: CAWSVSGYSPLHF. CDR3 coding DNA: TGTGCCTGGAGTGTCTCAGGTTATTCACCCCTCCACTTT. This rearrangement joins TRBV30 to TRBJ1-6; D uncertain. Trimming took 0 bases from V and 8 from J, leaving 8 bases between them. Germline V gene lookup returns CDR1 GTSNPN and CDR2 SVGIG (reference sequence). This CDR3 comprises 13 residues.